This TCR beta chain is drawn from a study of T-cell reconstitution after alpha-beta-depleted transplantation in children. The CDR3 totals 15 residues. Germline lookup yields CDR1 MDHEN and CDR2 SYDVKM. The V end was cut by 3 bases, the J end by 2 bases, with 10 bases between. This clonotype was seen repeatedly, ten times or more. Antigen specificity is unknown. General study findings and limits: Diversity and T-cell counts at one year after transplant derived mostly from new T cells. For some patients, TCRbeta diversity was high at day 60 because of recipient T cells and thymic progenitors that survived. Several hundred expanded graft clones reportedly gave rise to the alpha-beta T cells present about two months after transplant.

The library targeted TCRbeta and was prepared with unique molecular identifiers. TCRdb processed the PCR reads anew with MiXCR; each CDR3 protein has one entry. The table has around 440,000 distinct CDR3 sequences, 10% seen once. The sequenced sample was PBMCs, obtained before TCRalphabeta/CD19-depleted stem cell transplant. The chain links TRBV28 to TRBJ2-2, with D possibly TRBD1 on 6 matching bases. The clonotype was recovered from a child aged 2-15 years with inherited bone marrow failure, due to receive a stem cell transplant. CDR3: CASSFAGDNTGELFF. In DNA, the CDR3 is TGTGCCAGCAGTTTTGCAGGGGATAACACCGGGGAGCTGTTTTTT.